This TCR beta chain originates from a study of T cell clonotyping in hematopoietic cell transplantation. The method was immunoSEQ multiplex PCR; TCRdb's version includes in-frame clones alone and lacks a portion of them. The table records roughly 29,000 clones, around 90% of them present only once. Of note for this clone: What it recognizes is unknown.

Study-level results: After transplant, recipient diversity fell while pathologically expanded clonotypes grew through day 180. CD4 and CD8 repertoire contributions could not be separated without sorting. Higher Inverse Simpson Index values in graft donor and pretransplant recipient predicted broader posttransplant TCR diversity.

CDR3 length: 15 residues. The J segment lost 4 bases and the V segment lost 6 bases, leaving 6 bases of the junction unmatched. Germline V gives CDR1 MNHNS, CDR2 SASEGT. The sequence was obtained from a female patient aged 45-60 years who had an allogeneic stem cell transplant from a related donor, so the T cells may come from the graft donor. Some clones in this sample may be carry-over from other donors' samples. The sequencing here drew on PBMCs, taken 100 days after allogeneic stem cell transplant. This chain joins TRBV6-1 and TRBJ1-6; 7 nucleotides line up with TRBD1. For the CDR3, the DNA is TGTGCCAGCAGCGCCAGACAGGGATATAATTCACCCCTCCACTTT. Protein product: CASSARQGYNSPLHF.